This is a list of T cell receptor beta chains from one sample in a study of T cells after yellow fever vaccination. MiXCR was run by TCRdb on the 5' RACE reads, yielding one entry per CDR3 protein. The sample records 200,000 or so distinct CDR3 sequences, approximately 6.3% being singletons. Material: CD4+ T cells sorted from PBMCs, obtained on the day of the yellow fever booster vaccination. The receptors were gathered from a man younger than 45 who received the YFV17D yellow fever vaccine. CDR3s leave out the opening cysteine and the closing phenylalanine or tryptophan.

V,length,CDR3
TRBV5-1,12,ASSLNAGNTEAF
TRBV20-1,12,SASLGGAFDEQF
TRBV12-3/TRBV12-4,12,ASTKQGAGDTQY
TRBV12-3/TRBV12-4,11,ASQVHGVTEAF
TRBV12-3/TRBV12-4,11,ASIPGGAGELF
TRBV18,11,ASSPGDIGEQY
TRBV4-2,12,ASSHPQGNQPQH
TRBV5-1,13,ASSLTGDSNQPQH
TRBV7-2,12,ASSPNKGGKTQY
TRBV6-1,11,ASRDRIYNEQF
TRBV7-6,13,ASSLAFGTYNEQF
TRBV12-3/TRBV12-4,13,ASSYNIAGNQPQH
TRBV9,15,ASSSSGWRELGNEQF
TRBV10-3,14,AISVAGQRSSYEQY
TRBV3-1,10,ASSLTAYEQY
TRBV12-3/TRBV12-4,10,ASSFLVAFQY
TRBV28,16,ASSRPGPGSSGANVLT
TRBV7-2,13,ASSLVQSSGYEQY
TRBV15,13,ATSRQAHPGGTQY
TRBV11-2,13,ASSRTGGAQETQY
TRBV11-2,11,ASSLVQTYEQY
TRBV12-3/TRBV12-4,11,ASDGRGTDTQY
TRBV7-3,14,ASSANRDRGHNEQF
TRBV12-3/TRBV12-4,12,ASSSIGTAYEQY
TRBV27,14,ASSLVGLAGGGTQY
TRBV7-9,13,ASSPAGTGVETQY
TRBV12-3/TRBV12-4,12,ASSWRGSDYGYT
TRBV7-3,14,ASSSGTSGMTDTQY
TRBV6-5,12,ASRRKGGSGELF
TRBV7-2,12,ASNNAGKNTEAF
TRBV30,11,AWGRVGANEQF
TRBV23-1,13,ASSQSKIRAGELF
TRBV28,11,ASHTGFGNEQF
TRBV11-1,16,ASSSTRQGSLAKNIQY
TRBV28,13,ASSFGHSRALEQY
TRBV6-2/TRBV6-3,15,ASRPGQKTATNEKLF
TRBV20-1,10,SARRMGGEQY
TRBV6-1,12,ASSHTGDRYEQY
TRBV7-6,13,ASSPRTGGFDEQF
TRBV20-1,11,SARIGGGYGYT
TRBV29-1,12,SVVRGNSGNTIY
TRBV7-9,11,ASKLFKGNTQY
TRBV29-1,10,SVNQGQETQY
TRBV6-1,15,ASSPPLRDRAPYEQY
TRBV29-1,12,SVVGVWVNTEAF
TRBV12-3/TRBV12-4,10,ASRSTGKGYT
TRBV11-2,17,ASSLRSGLAGGSSYEQY
TRBV5-1,15,ASSPQAGLAGLNEQF
TRBV7-6,10,ASSRSSYEQY